This is a list of T cell receptor beta chains from one sample in a study of spatial heterogeneity in lung cancer. TCRdb reprocessed the 5' RACE reads via MiXCR and lists one record per CDR3 protein. This table has about 38,000 distinct CDR3 sequences, under 7% appearing once. The sequencing here drew on PBMCs, taken at surgery. The receptors originated from a male donor with early-stage non-small cell lung cancer. The CDR3 runs from the conserved cysteine through the conserved F or W. The D gene is left open where the match is weak. Clone size is not always given. Where it is, it says once, few, many or a class for expanded clones.

j_call,v_call,d_call,clone_size,cdr3_aa,cdr3_nt
TRBJ1-4,TRBV30,-,many,CAWSVGNTLSNEKLFF,TGTGCCTGGAGTGTCGGTAATACCCTTTCGAACGAAAAACTGTTTTTT
TRBJ2-1,TRBV28,-,many,CASSSPGLLNEQFF,TGTGCCAGCAGTTCCCCTGGGTTGTTGAATGAGCAGTTCTTC
TRBJ2-1,TRBV5-1,TRBD1,many,CASSLQGAGEQFF,TGCGCCAGCAGCTTACAGGGGGCCGGTGAGCAGTTCTTC
TRBJ1-6,TRBV30,-,many,CAWRAYNSPLHF,TGTGCCTGGAGGGCATATAATTCACCCCTCCACTTT
TRBJ1-4,TRBV7-9,-,many,CASSPPSTNEKLFF,TGTGCCAGCAGCCCTCCCTCCACTAATGAAAAACTGTTTTTT
TRBJ2-5,TRBV5-1,TRBD1,many,CASSLDGTVKETQYF,TGCGCCAGCAGCTTGGACGGGACAGTGAAGGAGACCCAGTACTTC
TRBJ2-7,TRBV5-1,-,-,CASSPLWLGEQYF,TGCGCCAGCAGCCCCCTTTGGCTGGGTGAGCAGTACTTC
TRBJ2-1,TRBV20-1,TRBD2,many,CSASSGGAHEQFF,TGCAGTGCTAGCAGCGGGGGGGCCCATGAGCAGTTCTTC
TRBJ2-5,TRBV24-1,-,-,CATSAIAGDETQYF,TGTGCCACCAGTGCGATAGCAGGGGACGAGACCCAGTACTTC
TRBJ2-3,TRBV6-2/TRBV6-3,-,many,CASSYEVTDTQYF,TGTGCCAGCAGTTACGAGGTCACAGATACGCAGTATTTT
TRBJ2-7,TRBV7-9,-,-,CASSLRGPVYEQYF,TGTGCCAGCAGCTTACGCGGGCCAGTGTACGAGCAGTACTTC
TRBJ1-1,TRBV5-1,-,-,CASSLNGGPGTEAFF,TGCGCCAGCAGCTTGAATGGGGGGCCCGGCACTGAAGCTTTCTTT
TRBJ2-1,TRBV7-2,-,many,CASSSNRVLYNEQFF,TGTGCCAGCAGCTCAAACAGGGTTCTCTACAATGAGCAGTTCTTC
TRBJ2-3,TRBV15,TRBD2,medium-sized,CATSRGSGGASDTQYF,TGTGCCACCAGCAGAGGTAGCGGGGGGGCCTCAGATACGCAGTATTTT
TRBJ1-3,TRBV20-1,-,many,CSASQGSSGNTIYF,TGCAGTGCTAGCCAGGGGTCCTCTGGAAACACCATATATTTT
TRBJ2-2,TRBV6-5,-,many,CASSYPRTSSQNTGELFF,TGTGCCAGCAGTTACCCCCGCACCTCGAGCCAGAACACCGGGGAGCTGTTTTTT
TRBJ1-5,TRBV19,-,many,CASSPFSPGQPQHF,TGTGCCAGTAGTCCATTTTCCCCTGGACAGCCCCAGCATTTT
TRBJ1-5,TRBV15,TRBD1,many,CATSLTPTGDNQPQHF,TGTGCCACCAGCCTAACGCCTACAGGGGACAATCAGCCCCAGCATTTT
TRBJ1-1,TRBV5-1,TRBD1,many,CASSLGPQGGIDEAFF,TGCGCCAGCAGCTTGGGTCCCCAGGGGGGTATCGATGAAGCTTTCTTT
TRBJ1-1,TRBV29-1,-,many,CSVFPFSGANTEAFF,TGCAGCGTTTTCCCTTTTTCGGGCGCGAACACTGAAGCTTTCTTT
TRBJ2-5,TRBV5-1,-,-,CASNPPGQLETQYF,TGCGCCAGCAATCCCCCGGGGCAGTTAGAGACCCAGTACTTC
TRBJ1-1,TRBV5-6,-,many,CASSLNSFGNTEAFF,TGTGCCAGCAGCTTGAATTCCTTTGGGAACACTGAAGCTTTCTTT
TRBJ1-1,TRBV12-3/TRBV12-4,TRBD1,many,CASPQGANTEAFF,TGTGCCAGCCCACAGGGGGCCAACACTGAAGCTTTCTTT
TRBJ1-2,TRBV12-3/TRBV12-4,-,many,CASSRGGVTNYGYTF,TGTGCCAGCAGTCGAGGAGGGGTCACTAACTATGGCTACACCTTC
TRBJ2-7,TRBV20-1,TRBD1,many,CSARGDRGNYEQYF,TGCAGTGCTAGGGGGGACAGGGGTAACTACGAGCAGTACTTC
TRBJ2-7,TRBV30,-,-,CAWRTGYEQYF,TGTGCCTGGAGGACAGGTTACGAGCAGTACTTC
TRBJ2-1,TRBV4-3,TRBD2,many,CASSQDLASGGGDEQFF,TGCGCCAGCAGCCAAGATCTGGCTAGCGGGGGGGGAGATGAGCAGTTCTTC
TRBJ2-3,TRBV11-2,-,many,CASSLDPPTYTSTDTQYF,TGTGCCAGCAGCTTAGACCCCCCTACCTATACTAGCACAGATACGCAGTATTTT